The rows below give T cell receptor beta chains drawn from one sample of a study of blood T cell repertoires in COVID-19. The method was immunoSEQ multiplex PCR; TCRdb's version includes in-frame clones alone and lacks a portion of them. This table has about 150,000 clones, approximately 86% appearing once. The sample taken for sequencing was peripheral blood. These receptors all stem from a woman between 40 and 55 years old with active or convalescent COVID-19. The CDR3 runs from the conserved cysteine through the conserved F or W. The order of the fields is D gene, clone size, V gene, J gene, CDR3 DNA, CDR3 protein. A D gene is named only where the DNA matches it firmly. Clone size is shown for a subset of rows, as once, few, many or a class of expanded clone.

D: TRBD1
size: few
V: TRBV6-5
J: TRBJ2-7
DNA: TGTGCCAGCACCCAAGGGGCAGGGGGTTCCTACGAGCAGTACTTC
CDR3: CASTQGAGGSYEQYF

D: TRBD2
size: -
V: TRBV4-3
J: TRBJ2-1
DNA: TGCGCCAGCAGCCAATCCAGCGGGAGTCGTCTTGAGCAGTTCTTC
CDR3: CASSQSSGSRLEQFF

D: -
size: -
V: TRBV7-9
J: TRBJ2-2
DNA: TGTGCCAGCAGCTTAAAGGGGCGAGGCGGATACACCGGGGAGCTGTTTTTT
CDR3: CASSLKGRGGYTGELFF

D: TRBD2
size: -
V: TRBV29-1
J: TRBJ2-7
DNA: TGCAGCGTTGAAGATCCCCTGGGACTAGCGAACGAGCAGTACTTC
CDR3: CSVEDPLGLANEQYF

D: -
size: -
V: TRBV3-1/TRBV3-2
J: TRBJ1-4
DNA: TGTGCCAGCAGCCAAAGGTTGGGAGAAAATGAAAAACTGTTTTTT
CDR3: CASSQRLGENEKLFF

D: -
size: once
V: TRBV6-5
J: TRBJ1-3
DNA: TGTGCCAGCAGTTACTCGAAGGAGACTGGAAACACCATATATTTT
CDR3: CASSYSKETGNTIYF

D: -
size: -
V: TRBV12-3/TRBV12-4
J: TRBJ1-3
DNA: TGTGCCAGCAGTGCGGGGGGAAACACCATATATTTT
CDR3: CASSAGGNTIYF

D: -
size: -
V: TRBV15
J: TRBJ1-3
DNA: TGTGCCACCAGCCCCCGACAGGTCCTACCTTCTGGAAACACCATATATTTT
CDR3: CATSPRQVLPSGNTIYF

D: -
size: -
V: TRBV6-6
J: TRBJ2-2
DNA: TGTGCCAGCAGTTTCGGGCTACAGGGGAACACCGGGGAGCTGTTTTTT
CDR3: CASSFGLQGNTGELFF

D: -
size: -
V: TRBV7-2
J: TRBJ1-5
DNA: TGTGCCAGCAATCTCGCAGGCGGCAATCAGCCCCAGCATTTT
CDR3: CASNLAGGNQPQHF

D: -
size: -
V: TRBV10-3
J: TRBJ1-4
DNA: TGTGCCATCAGTGTATCGGACAGAAATGAAAAACTGTTTTTT
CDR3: CAISVSDRNEKLFF

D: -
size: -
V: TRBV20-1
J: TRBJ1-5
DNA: TGCAGTGCTAGTCTAGGGGGTCTGCAGCCCCAGCATTTT
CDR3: CSASLGGLQPQHF

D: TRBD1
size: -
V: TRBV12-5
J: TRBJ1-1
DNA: TGTGCTAGTGGTTTAGGACAGGGCTCAGCTTTCTTT
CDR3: CASGLGQGSAFF

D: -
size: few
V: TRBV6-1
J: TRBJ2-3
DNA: TGTGCCAGCAGTGAAACGGAGACAGATACGCAGTATTTT
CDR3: CASSETETDTQYF

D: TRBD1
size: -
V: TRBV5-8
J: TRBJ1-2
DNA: TGTGCCAGCAGCGACGTGACGGGACAGGTTGTAAGTGGCTACACCTTC
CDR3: CASSDVTGQVVSGYTF

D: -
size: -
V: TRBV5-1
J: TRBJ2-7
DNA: TGCGCCAGCAGCTTGGGGGCCAGGATTACGTCCATTAGCTACGAGCAGTACTTC
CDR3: CASSLGARITSISYEQYF